This T cell receptor (beta chain) was recorded in a study of T cells after yellow fever vaccination. From the 5' RACE reads, TCRdb called clonotypes with MiXCR, one entry per CDR3 protein. The sample records some 320,000 distinct CDR3 sequences, 4% to 5.5% being singletons. This clonotype has more than one count but fewer than ten. This CDR3 has 14 residues. The V end was cut by 4 bases, the J end by 0 bases, with 8 bases between. The sample in question was PBMCs, obtained 15 days after the yellow fever booster vaccination. This chain links TRBV12-3 or TRBV12-4 with TRBJ2-3; D ambiguous. The clonotype comes from a young man who received the YFV17D yellow fever vaccine. CDR3 sequence: CASSSRSSTDTQYF. CDR3 in DNA: TGTGCCAGCAGTTCACGGAGCAGCACAGATACGCAGTATTTT.